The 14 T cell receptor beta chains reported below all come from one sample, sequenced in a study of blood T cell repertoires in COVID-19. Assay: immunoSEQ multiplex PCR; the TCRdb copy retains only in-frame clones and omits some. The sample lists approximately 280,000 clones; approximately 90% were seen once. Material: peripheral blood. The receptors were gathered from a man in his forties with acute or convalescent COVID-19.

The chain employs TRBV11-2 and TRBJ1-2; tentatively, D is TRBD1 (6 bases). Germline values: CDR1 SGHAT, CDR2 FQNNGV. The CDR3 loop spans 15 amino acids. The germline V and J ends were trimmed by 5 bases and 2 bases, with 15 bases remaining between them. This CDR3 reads CASSPDRFLNYGYTF. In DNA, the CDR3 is TGTGCCAGCAGCCCCGACAGGTTCCTAAACTATGGCTACACCTTC.

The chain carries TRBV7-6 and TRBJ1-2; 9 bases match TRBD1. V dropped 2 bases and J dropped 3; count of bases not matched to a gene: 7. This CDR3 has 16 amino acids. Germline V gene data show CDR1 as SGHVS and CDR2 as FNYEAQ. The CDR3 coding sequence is TGTGCCAGCAGCTTACCAAAAACAGGGGGCGACTATGGCTACACCTTC. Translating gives CASSLPKTGGDYGYTF.

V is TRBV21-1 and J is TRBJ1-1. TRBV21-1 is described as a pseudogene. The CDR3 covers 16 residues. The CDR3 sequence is CASSKAWGGMNTEAFF. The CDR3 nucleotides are TGTGCCAGCAGCAAAGCTTGGGGAGGGATGAACACTGAAGCTTTCTTT.

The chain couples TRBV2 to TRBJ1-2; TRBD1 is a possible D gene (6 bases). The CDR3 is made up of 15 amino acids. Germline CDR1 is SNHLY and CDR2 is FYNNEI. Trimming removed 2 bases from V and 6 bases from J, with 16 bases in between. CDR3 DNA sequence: TGTGCCAGCAGTGAAACGTCCCAGGGGACCGATGGCTACACCTTC. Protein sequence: CASSETSQGTDGYTF. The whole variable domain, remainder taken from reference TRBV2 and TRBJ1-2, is EPEVTQTPSHQVTQMGQEVILRCVPISNHLYFYWYRQILGQKVEFLVSFYNNEISEKSEIFDDQFSVERPDGSNFTLKIRSTKLEDSAMYFCASSETSQGTDGYTFGSGTRLTVV.

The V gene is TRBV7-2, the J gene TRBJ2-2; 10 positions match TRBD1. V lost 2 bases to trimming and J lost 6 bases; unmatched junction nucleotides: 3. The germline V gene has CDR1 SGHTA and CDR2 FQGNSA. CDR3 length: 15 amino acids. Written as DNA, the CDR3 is TGTGCCAGCAGCTTAAGACAGGGGGCCTCCGGGGAGCTGTTTTTT. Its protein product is CASSLRQGASGELFF.

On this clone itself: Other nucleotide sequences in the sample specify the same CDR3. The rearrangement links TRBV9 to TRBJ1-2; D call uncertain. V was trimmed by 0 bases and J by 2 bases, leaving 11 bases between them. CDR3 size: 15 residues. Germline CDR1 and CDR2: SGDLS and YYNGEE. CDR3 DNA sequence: TGTGCCAGCAGCGTAGGCACAGATCCGAACTATGGCTACACCTTC. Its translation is CASSVGTDPNYGYTF. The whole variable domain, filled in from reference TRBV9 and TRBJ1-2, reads DSGVTQTPKHLITATGQRVTLRCSPRSGDLSVYWYQQSLDQGLQFLIQYYNGEERAKGNILERFSAQQFPDLHSELNLSSLELGDSALYFCASSVGTDPNYGYTFGSGTRLTVV.

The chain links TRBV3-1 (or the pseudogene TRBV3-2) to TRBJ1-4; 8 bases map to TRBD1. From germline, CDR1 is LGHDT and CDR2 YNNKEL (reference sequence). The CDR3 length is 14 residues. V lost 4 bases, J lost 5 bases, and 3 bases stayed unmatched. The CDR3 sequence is CASSLTGGNEKLFF. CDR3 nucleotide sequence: TGTGCCAGCAGCCTAACAGGGGGAAATGAAAAACTGTTTTTT.

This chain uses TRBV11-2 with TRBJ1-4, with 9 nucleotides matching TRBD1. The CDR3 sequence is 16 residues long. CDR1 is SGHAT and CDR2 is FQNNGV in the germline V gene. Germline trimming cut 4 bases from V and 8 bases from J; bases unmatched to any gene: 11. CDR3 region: CASSSDSGTGREKLFF. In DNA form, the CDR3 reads TGTGCCAGCAGCTCAGATTCCGGGACAGGGCGGGAAAAACTGTTTTTT. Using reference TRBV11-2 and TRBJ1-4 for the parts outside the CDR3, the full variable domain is EAGVAQSPRYKIIEKRQSVAFWCNPISGHATLYWYQQILGQGPKLLIQFQNNGVVDDSQLPKDRFSAERLKGVDSTLKIQPAKLEDSAVYLCASSSDSGTGREKLFFGSGTQLSVL.

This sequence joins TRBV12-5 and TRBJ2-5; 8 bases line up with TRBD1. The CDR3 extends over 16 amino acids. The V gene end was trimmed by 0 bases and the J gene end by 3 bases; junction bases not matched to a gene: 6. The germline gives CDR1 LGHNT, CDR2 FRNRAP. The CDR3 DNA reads TGTGCTAGTGGTTTGGTACGGTCACAGGGGGAAGAGACCCAGTACTTC. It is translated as CASGLVRSQGEETQYF. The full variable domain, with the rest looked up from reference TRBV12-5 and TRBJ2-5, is DARVTQTPRHKVTEMGQEVTMRCQPILGHNTVFWYRQTMMQGLELLAYFRNRAPLDDSGMPKDRFSAEMPDATLATLKIQPSEPRDSAVYFCASGLVRSQGEETQYFGPGTRLLVL.

The CDR3 sequence: CASSYGQSNQPQHF. CDR3 coding DNA: TGTGCCAGCAGTTACGGACAGAGCAATCAGCCCCAGCATTTT. The chain joins TRBV6-6 to TRBJ1-5; the D gene is possibly TRBD1 (6 bases). Deletions cut 2 bases from V and 1 base from J, with 6 bases between. The CDR3 has 14 residues. CDR1 is MNHNY, CDR2 SVGAGI, per germline (reference sequence).

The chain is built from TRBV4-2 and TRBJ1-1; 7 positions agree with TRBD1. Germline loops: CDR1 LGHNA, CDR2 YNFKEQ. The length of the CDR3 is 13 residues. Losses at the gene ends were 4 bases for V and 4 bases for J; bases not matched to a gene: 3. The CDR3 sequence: CASSLPGGTEAFF. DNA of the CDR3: TGTGCCAGCAGCCTCCCAGGGGGCACTGAAGCTTTCTTT.

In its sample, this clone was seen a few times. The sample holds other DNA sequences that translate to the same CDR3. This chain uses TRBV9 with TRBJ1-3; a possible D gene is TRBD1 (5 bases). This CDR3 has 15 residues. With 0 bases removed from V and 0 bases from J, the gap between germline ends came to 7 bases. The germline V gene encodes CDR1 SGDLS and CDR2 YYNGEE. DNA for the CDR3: TGTGCCAGCAGCGTAGAAGGGGCCTCTGGAAACACCATATATTTT. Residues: CASSVEGASGNTIYF.

This CDR3 reads CASSQTGGGAGNTIYF. CDR3 nucleotides: TGCGCCAGCAGCCAAACTGGGGGGGGCGCAGGAAACACCATATATTTT. The chain joins TRBV4-1 to TRBJ1-3, with a weak D call TRBD1 (6 bases). Trimming took off 2 bases at V and 4 bases at J, with 15 bases between the two ends. The germline V gene encodes CDR1 MGHRA and CDR2 YSYEKL. This CDR3 has 16 amino acids.

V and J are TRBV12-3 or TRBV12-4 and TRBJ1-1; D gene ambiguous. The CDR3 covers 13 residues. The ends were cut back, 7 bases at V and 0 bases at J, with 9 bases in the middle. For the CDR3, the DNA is TGTGCCAGCACCGACTTTTTGAACACTGAAGCTTTCTTT. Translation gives CASTDFLNTEAFF.